This T cell receptor (beta chain) comes out of a study of graft-versus-host responses after intestinal transplantation. The wider study: Transplantation in recipients was multivisceral, liver-intestinal, or isolated intestinal. Anti-thymocyte globulin was used for induction in all recipients, who then took tacrolimus and steroids for about 3 years. Study-wide results and limits: Levels of circulating GvH clones at their peak were associated with early post-transplant HvG declines. There were GvH clones found in recipient marrow, and some of them appeared first in ileum or blood.

This CDR3 contains 15 residues. Trimming removed 5 bases from V and 0 bases from J, with 14 bases in between. The germline V gene has CDR1 SGHTA and CDR2 FQGTGA. This clone was seen only once. The target antigen is unknown. TCRdb's table, derived via immunoSEQ multiplex PCR, lists solely in-frame clones and lacks some. Counted here are some 150,000 clones, approximately 91% occurring once; the ten biggest clones make up 0.19%. The sequence derives from a human donor who received an intestinal transplant. Sample: unstimulated CD4+ T cells sorted from spleen or lymph node cells, taken before intestinal transplant. V usage is TRBV7-3 and J usage is TRBJ2-7; D might be TRBD2 (5 bases). CDR3 sequence reads: CASSPAGVSSYEQYF. The CDR3 DNA reads TGTGCCAGCAGCCCCGCCGGGGTCAGCTCCTACGAGCAGTACTTC. Full variable domain (rest looked up from reference TRBV7-3 and TRBJ2-7): GAGVSQTPSNKVTEKGKYVELRCDPISGHTALYWYRQSLGQGPEFLIYFQGTGAADDSGLPNDRFFAVRPEGSVSTLKIQRTERGDSAVYLCASSPAGVSSYEQYFGPGTRLTVT.